Below, 17 T cell receptor beta chains from the same sample are listed, as sequenced in a study of T cell responses to AZD1222 COVID-19 vaccine. Produced via immunoSEQ multiplex PCR; TCRdb's table is partial and in-frame only. The sample lists 80,000 to 130,000 clones; roughly nine tenths were seen once. The sample was peripheral blood, taken on day 0 of AZD1222 vaccination. The source of these receptors is an adult in good health.

The rearrangement joins TRBV28 to TRBJ2-2; the D is unclear. The V and J ends lost 7 bases and 4 bases respectively, with 13 bases between them. Germline CDR1 MDHEN, CDR2 SYDVKM. This CDR3 region has 14 residues. In DNA, the CDR3 is TGTGCCAGCAAAAATCCCGGGTCCACCGGGGAGCTGTTTTTT. Its translation is CASKNPGSTGELFF.

This clone was recorded a few times. The V and J genes are TRBV27 and TRBJ1-1, with D perhaps TRBD1 (6 bases). The CDR3 runs 14 residues. Between the trimmed V and J ends, which lost 3 bases and 4 bases, there was a span of 12 bases. The germline gives CDR1 MNHEY, CDR2 SMNVEV (reference sequence). The CDR3 DNA follows: TGTGCCAGCAGTTTGGATACAGGGCGCACTGAAGCTTTCTTT. Its translation: CASSLDTGRTEAFF.

The V and J genes are TRBV12-5 and TRBJ2-5; D ambiguous. Germline CDR1 is LGHNT and CDR2 is FRNRAP. This CDR3 contains 13 residues. Trimming stripped 6 bases from V and 4 bases from J, with 12 bases between. As DNA, the CDR3 is TGTGCTAGTGGCCGTGAACCAGGAGAGACCCAGTACTTC. This translates into CASGREPGETQYF.

This clone was seen a single time. The chain uses TRBV10-3 and TRBJ2-1; 7 positions agree with TRBD1. The CDR3 consists of 16 residues. J was trimmed by 8 bases and V by 4 bases; bases with no gene match: 14. Per the germline V gene, CDR1 is ENHRY and CDR2 is SYGVKD. The CDR3 loop reads CAISAKQGRPVHEQFF. The CDR3 nucleotides are TGTGCCATCAGTGCAAAACAGGGGCGCCCGGTCCATGAGCAGTTCTTC.

Only one count was recorded for this clone. The gene calls are TRBV2 and TRBJ2-3; D is unresolved. The CDR3 contains 14 residues. V was clipped by 1 base and J by 3 bases, with 8 bases between them. CDR1 and CDR2 (germline): SNHLY, FYNNEI. CDR3 coding DNA: TGTGCCAGCAGTGAAGGCCACGTGACAGATACGCAGTATTTT. Residues: CASSEGHVTDTQYF.

V gene TRBV4-1 combines with J gene TRBJ2-1; 8 nucleotides line up with TRBD1. J gave up 6 bases and V 1 base, and 5 bases lay outside the gene matches. Germline values: CDR1 MGHRA, CDR2 YSYEKL. This CDR3 is 15 amino acids long. CDR3 coding DNA: TGCGCCAGCAGCCAAGGTCAGGGGGCGGTCAATGAGCAGTTCTTC. As protein: CASSQGQGAVNEQFF.

This clone was observed a single time. J is TRBJ1-2 and V is TRBV11-1; D remains unclear. Germline CDR1 is SGHAT and CDR2 is FQDESV (reference sequence). This CDR3 has 12 amino acids. V lost 3 bases and J 8 bases, leaving 10 bases between the germline ends. This chain's CDR3 is CASSLGSGGYTF. In DNA, the CDR3 is TGTGCCAGCAGCTTGGGTTCAGGAGGCTACACCTTC.

This chain links TRBV5-1 with TRBJ2-5; D possibly corresponds to TRBD2 (6 bases). Per the germline V gene, CDR1 is SGHRS and CDR2 is YFSETQ. The CDR3 length is 14 residues. V lost 0 bases and J lost 1, with 7 bases in between. CDR3 amino acids: CASSLVGGQETQYF. The CDR3, as DNA: TGCGCCAGCAGCTTGGTCGGGGGCCAAGAGACCCAGTACTTC.

The V and J genes are TRBV5-4 and TRBJ2-5, with D unresolved. Trimming took 3 bases from V and 0 from J, leaving 0 bases between them. This CDR3 is 11 amino acids long. Germline CDR1 SGHNT, CDR2 YYREEE (reference sequence). CDR3 DNA sequence: TGTGCCAGCAGCTACCAAGAGACCCAGTACTTC. It specifies CASSYQETQYF.

The chain couples TRBV7-9 to TRBJ1-1; the D gene is possibly TRBD1 (6 bases). This CDR3 region has 15 residues. CDR1 and CDR2 from the germline V gene are SEHNR and FQNEAQ (reference sequence). V dropped 5 bases and J dropped 0 bases, with 13 bases sitting between them. The CDR3 reads CASSNGQLMNTEAFF. CDR3 DNA: TGTGCCAGCAGCAACGGACAGCTCATGAACACTGAAGCTTTCTTT.

A single count supports this clone. The genes are TRBV3-1 (or the pseudogene TRBV3-2) and TRBJ2-2; 7 bases agree with TRBD2. Unmatched junction bases numbered 5, after V lost 0 bases and J lost 4 bases. The CDR3 loop spans 16 amino acids. Per the germline V gene, CDR1 is LGHDT and CDR2 is YNNKEL (reference sequence). The CDR3 here is CASSQDAGVLTGELFF. The DNA of the CDR3 is TGTGCCAGCAGCCAAGACGCGGGAGTGCTCACCGGGGAGCTGTTTTTT.

The chain links TRBV10-3 to TRBJ1-2; 8 bases map to TRBD1. J lost 8 bases, V lost 8 bases, and 13 bases had no gene match. Germline lookup yields CDR1 ENHRY and CDR2 SYGVKD. The CDR3 has 14 amino acids. CDR3 in amino acids: CAIPGQATVGGYTF. The CDR3 coding sequence is TGTGCCATCCCGGGACAGGCTACGGTCGGGGGCTACACCTTC.

The chain carries TRBV25-1 and TRBJ1-2; 9 bases map to TRBD1. The CDR3 runs 14 residues. Looked up from germline, CDR1 is MGHDK and CDR2 is SYGVNS. With V trimmed by 1 base and J by 4 bases, 1 base remained unmatched. CDR3 sequence reads: CASSESDRGYGYTF. CDR3 nucleotides: TGTGCCAGCAGTGAATCGGACAGGGGCTATGGCTACACCTTC.

The CDR3 sequence: CASGQGNLNTEAFF. The CDR3 bases are TGTGCCAGCGGACAGGGGAACCTGAACACTGAAGCTTTCTTT. The chain employs TRBV28 and TRBJ1-1, with 9 bases matching TRBD1. Germline lookup yields CDR1 MDHEN and CDR2 SYDVKM. Trimming cost V 8 bases and J 0 bases; bases outside gene matches: 4. The CDR3 has 14 amino acids.

Written as DNA, the CDR3 is TGTGCCAGCAGCTTAGGAGTAGGCACCTACAATGAGCAGTTCTTC. Its translation: CASSLGVGTYNEQFF. The gene calls are TRBV7-7 and TRBJ2-1; no definite D call. Germline values: CDR1 SSHAT, CDR2 FNYEAQ (reference sequence). The CDR3 runs to 15 residues. V was clipped by 1 base and J by 2 bases, with 9 bases between them.

The CDR3 DNA is TGTGCCAGCAGCCGGTTGGATGAAGCTTTCTTT. Translating gives CASSRLDEAFF. The chain employs TRBV12-3 or TRBV12-4 and TRBJ1-1; D ambiguous. The CDR3 loop spans 11 amino acids. Trimming pared 6 bases from V and 7 bases from J, leaving 9 bases between.

V gene TRBV3-1 (or the pseudogene TRBV3-2) combines with J gene TRBJ2-5, with D possibly matching TRBD2 (5 bases). CDR3 length: 13 residues. Germline CDR1 and CDR2: LGHDT and YNNKEL (reference sequence). V dropped 2 bases and J dropped 3 bases, with 7 bases sitting between them. For the CDR3, the DNA is TGTGCCAGCAGCCAACGGGGAGAAGAGACCCAGTACTTC. Protein sequence: CASSQRGEETQYF.